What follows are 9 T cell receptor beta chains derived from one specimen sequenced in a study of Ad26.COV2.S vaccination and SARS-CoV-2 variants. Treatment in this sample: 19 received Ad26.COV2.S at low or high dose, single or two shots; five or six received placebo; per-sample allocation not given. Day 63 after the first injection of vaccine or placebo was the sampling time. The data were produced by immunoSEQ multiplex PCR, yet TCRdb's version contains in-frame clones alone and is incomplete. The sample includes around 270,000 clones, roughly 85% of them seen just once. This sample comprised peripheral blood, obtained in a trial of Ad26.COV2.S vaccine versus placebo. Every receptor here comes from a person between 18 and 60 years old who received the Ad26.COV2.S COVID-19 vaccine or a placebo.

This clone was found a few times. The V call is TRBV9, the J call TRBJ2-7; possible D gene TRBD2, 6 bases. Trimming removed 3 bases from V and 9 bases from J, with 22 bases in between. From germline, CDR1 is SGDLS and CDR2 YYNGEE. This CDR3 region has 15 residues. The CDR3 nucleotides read TGTGCCAGCAGCGCCCGGGTGGGACTTTCGACACGGCAGTACTTC. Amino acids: CASSARVGLSTRQYF. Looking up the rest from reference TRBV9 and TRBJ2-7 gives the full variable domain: DSGVTQTPKHLITATGQRVTLRCSPRSGDLSVYWYQQSLDQGLQFLIQYYNGEERAKGNILERFSAQQFPDLHSELNLSSLELGDSALYFCASSARVGLSTRQYFGPGTRLTVT.

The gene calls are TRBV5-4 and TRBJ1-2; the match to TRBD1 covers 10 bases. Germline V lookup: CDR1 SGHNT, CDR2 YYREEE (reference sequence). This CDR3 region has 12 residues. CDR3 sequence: CAGGTGDYGYTF. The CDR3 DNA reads TGTGCTGGTGGGACAGGGGACTATGGCTACACCTTC.

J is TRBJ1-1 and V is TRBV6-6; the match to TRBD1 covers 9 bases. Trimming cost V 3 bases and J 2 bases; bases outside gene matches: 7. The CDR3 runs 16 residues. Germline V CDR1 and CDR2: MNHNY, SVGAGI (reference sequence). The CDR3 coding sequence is TGTGCCAGCAGTTATCAGGGACAGGGCCAAAACACTGAAGCTTTCTTT. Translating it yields CASSYQGQGQNTEAFF.

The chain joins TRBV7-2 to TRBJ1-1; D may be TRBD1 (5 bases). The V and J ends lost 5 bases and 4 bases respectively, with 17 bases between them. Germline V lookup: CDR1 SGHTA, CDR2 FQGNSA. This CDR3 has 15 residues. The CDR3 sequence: CASSQQDLTSTEAFF. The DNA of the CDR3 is TGTGCCAGCAGCCAACAGGACCTCACGAGCACTGAAGCTTTCTTT.

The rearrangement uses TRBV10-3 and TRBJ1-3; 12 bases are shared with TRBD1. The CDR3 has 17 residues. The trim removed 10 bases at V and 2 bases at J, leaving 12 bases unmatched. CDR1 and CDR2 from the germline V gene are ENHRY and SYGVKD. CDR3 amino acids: CATGTGGAGKAGNTIYF. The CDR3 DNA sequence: TGTGCCACCGGGACAGGGGGCGCAGGAAAGGCTGGAAACACCATATATTTT.

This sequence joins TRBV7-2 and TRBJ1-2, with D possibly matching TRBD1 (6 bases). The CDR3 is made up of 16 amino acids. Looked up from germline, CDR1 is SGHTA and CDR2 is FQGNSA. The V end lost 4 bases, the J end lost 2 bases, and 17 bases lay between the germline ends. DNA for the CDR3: TGTGCCAGCAGCTCCCTAATATACAGGGAAAACTATGGCTACACCTTC. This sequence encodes CASSSLIYRENYGYTF.

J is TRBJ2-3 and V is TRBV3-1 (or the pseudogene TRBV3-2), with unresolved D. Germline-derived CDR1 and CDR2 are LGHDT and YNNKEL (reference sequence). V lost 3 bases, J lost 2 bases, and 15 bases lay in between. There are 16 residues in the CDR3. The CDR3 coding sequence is TGTGCCAGCAGCCACCTGCTAGGGCCAGACACAGATACGCAGTATTTT. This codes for CASSHLLGPDTDTQYF.

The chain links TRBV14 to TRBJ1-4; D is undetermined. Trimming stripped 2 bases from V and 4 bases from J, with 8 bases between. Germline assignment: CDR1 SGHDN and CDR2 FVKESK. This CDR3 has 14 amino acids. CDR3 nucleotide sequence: TGTGCCAGCAGCCAACCAGCCATTAATGAAAAACTGTTTTTT. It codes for CASSQPAINEKLFF.

CDR3 DNA sequence: TGTGCCTGGAAACCGGGACAGGGGATTTATAATTCACCCCTCCACTTT. As protein: CAWKPGQGIYNSPLHF. The chain combines TRBV30 with TRBJ1-6, with 10 positions matching TRBD1. Germline CDR1 is GTSNPN and CDR2 is SVGIG (reference sequence). CDR3 size: 16 residues. The junction had 7 bases not matched to a gene; V was cut back by 4 bases and J by 4 bases.